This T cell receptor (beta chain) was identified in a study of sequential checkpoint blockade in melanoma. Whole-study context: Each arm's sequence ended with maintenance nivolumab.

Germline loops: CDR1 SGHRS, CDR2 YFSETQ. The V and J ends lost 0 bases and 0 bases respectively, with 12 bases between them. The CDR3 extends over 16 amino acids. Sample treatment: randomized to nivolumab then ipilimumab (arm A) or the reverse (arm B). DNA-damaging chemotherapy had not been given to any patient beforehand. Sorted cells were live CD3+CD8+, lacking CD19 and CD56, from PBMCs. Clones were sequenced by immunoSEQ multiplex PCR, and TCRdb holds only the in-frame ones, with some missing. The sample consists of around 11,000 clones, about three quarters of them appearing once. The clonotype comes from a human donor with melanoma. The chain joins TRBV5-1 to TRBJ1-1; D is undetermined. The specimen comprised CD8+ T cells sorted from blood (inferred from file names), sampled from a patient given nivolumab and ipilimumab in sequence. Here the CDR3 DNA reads TGCGCCAGCAGCTTGGGGAGGGCTGTTATGAACACTGAAGCTTTCTTT. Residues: CASSLGRAVMNTEAFF.